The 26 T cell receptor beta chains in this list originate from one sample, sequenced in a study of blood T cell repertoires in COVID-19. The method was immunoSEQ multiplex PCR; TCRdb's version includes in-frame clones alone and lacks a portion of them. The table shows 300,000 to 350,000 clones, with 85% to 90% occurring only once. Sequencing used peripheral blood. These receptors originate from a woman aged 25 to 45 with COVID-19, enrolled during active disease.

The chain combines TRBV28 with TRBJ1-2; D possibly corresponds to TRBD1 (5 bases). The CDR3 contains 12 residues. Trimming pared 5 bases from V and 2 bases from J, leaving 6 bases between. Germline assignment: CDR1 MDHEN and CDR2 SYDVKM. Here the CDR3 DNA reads TGTGCCAGCAGTCGACAGAACTATGGCTACACCTTC. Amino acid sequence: CASSRQNYGYTF.

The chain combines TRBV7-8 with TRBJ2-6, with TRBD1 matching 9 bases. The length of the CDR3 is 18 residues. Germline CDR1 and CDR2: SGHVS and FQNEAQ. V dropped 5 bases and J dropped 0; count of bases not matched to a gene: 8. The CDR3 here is CASSNPTGGISGANVLTF. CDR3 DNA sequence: TGTGCCAGCAGCAACCCGACAGGGGGAATCTCTGGGGCCAACGTCCTGACTTTC.

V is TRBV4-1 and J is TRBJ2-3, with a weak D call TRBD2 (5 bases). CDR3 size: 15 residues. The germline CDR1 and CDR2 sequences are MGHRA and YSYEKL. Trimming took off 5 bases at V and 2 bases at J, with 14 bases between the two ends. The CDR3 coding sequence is TGCGCCAGCAGCACAATGGGAGTAATCACAGATACGCAGTATTTT. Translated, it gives CASSTMGVITDTQYF.

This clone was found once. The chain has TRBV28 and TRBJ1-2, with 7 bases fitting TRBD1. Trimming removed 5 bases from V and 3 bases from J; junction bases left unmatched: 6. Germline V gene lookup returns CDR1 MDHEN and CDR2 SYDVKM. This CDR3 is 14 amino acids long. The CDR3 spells CASSPLGTDYGYTF. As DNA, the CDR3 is TGTGCCAGCAGTCCCTTAGGGACAGACTATGGCTACACCTTC.

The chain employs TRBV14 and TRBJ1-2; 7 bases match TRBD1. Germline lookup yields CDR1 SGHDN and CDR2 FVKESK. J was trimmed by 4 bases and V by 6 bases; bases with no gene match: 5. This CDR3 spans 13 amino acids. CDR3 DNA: TGTGCCAGCAGAGGAGGGGGCCCCTATGGCTACACCTTC. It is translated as CASRGGGPYGYTF.

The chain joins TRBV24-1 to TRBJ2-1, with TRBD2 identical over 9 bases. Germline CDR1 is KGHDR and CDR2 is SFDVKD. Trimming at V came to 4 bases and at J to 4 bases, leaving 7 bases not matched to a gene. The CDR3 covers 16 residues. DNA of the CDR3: TGTGCCACCAGTGAAACGACTAGCGGAATTTACAATGAGCAGTTCTTC. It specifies CATSETTSGIYNEQFF.

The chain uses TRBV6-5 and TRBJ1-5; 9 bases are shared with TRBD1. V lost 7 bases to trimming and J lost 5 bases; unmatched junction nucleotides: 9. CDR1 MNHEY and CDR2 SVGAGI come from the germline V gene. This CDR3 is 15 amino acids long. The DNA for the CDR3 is TGTGCCAGCACCCTAGAATGGACAGGGGATCAGCCCCAGCATTTT. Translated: CASTLEWTGDQPQHF.

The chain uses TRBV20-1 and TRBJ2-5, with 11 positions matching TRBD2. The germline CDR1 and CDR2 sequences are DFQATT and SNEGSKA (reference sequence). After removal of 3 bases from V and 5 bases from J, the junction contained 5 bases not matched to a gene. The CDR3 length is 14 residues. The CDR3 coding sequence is TGCAGTGCTAGTGTACTAGCGGGAGTGGAGACCCAGTACTTC. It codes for CSASVLAGVETQYF.

The CDR3: CASSEGGENQPQHF. CDR3 DNA sequence: TGCGCCAGCAGTGAGGGAGGGGAAAATCAGCCCCAGCATTTT. This chain uses TRBV10-1 with TRBJ1-5; tentative D call: TRBD1 (5 bases). CDR1 is WNHNN and CDR2 is SYGVQD in the germline V gene (reference sequence). The V and J ends lost 2 bases and 4 bases respectively, with 9 bases between them. The CDR3 loop spans 14 amino acids.

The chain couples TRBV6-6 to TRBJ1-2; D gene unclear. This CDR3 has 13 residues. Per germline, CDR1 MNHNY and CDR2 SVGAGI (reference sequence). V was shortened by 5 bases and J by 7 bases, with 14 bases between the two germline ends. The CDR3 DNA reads TGTGCCAGCAGTAATACAGCGGGCACTGGCTACACCTTC. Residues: CASSNTAGTGYTF.

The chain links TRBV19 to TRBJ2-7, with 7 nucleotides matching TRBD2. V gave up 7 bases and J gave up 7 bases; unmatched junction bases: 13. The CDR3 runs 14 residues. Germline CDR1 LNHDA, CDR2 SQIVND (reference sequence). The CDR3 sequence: CASNGGGSFGEQYF. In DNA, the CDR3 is TGTGCCAGTAACGGAGGCGGGAGTTTCGGTGAGCAGTACTTC.

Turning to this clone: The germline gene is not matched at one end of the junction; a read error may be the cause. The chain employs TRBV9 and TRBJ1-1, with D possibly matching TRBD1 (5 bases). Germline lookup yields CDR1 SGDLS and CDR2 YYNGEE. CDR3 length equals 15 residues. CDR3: CASSVDGANGVEGDF. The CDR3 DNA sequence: TGTGCCAGCAGCGTAGACGGGGCAAACGGGGTGGAGGGTGACTTT.

The CDR3 nucleotides are TGTGCCAGCAGCTATTCGGGGTCCTATCAGCCCCAGCATTTT. Translating gives CASSYSGSYQPQHF. V gene TRBV7-2 combines with J gene TRBJ1-5; D gene ambiguous. Deletions cut 4 bases from V and 5 bases from J, with 12 bases between. Germline V CDR1 and CDR2: SGHTA, FQGNSA. The CDR3 covers 14 residues.

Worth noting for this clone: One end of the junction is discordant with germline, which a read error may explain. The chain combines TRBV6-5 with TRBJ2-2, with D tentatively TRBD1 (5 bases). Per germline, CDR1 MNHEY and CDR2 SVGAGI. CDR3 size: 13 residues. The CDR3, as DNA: TGTACCAGCAGGCTCAGGGATGACGGGGAGCTGTTTTTT. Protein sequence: CTSRLRDDGELFF.

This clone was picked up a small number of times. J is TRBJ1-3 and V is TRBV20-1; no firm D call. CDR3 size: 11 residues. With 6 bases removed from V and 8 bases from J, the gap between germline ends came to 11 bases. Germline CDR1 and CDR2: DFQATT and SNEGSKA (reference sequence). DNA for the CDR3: TGCAGTGCCGGGAGTTCGGACACCATATATTTT. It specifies CSAGSSDTIYF.

The CDR3 DNA reads as TGCGCCAGCAGCCTGGTAGGTGGGAGGGCTGGTTCCTACAATGAGCAGTTCTTC. Translated: CASSLVGGRAGSYNEQFF. The chain couples TRBV4-1 to TRBJ2-1, with TRBD2 matching over 7 bases. The CDR3 is made up of 18 amino acids. Germline CDR1 and CDR2: MGHRA and YSYEKL. Trimming at V came to 4 bases and at J to 1 base, leaving 13 bases not matched to a gene.

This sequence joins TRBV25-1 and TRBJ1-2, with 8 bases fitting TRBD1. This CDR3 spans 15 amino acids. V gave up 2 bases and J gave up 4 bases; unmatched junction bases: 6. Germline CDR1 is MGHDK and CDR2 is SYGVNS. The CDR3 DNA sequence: TGTGCCAGCAGTGAACGGACCGGGACAGGCTATGGCTACACCTTC. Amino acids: CASSERTGTGYGYTF.

DNA of the CDR3: TGTGCCAGCAGCTTATCCCCACAGGGTTACGAAAACATTCAGTACTTC. Translation: CASSLSPQGYENIQYF. The chain uses TRBV5-6 and TRBJ2-4; tentative D call: TRBD1 (6 bases). There are 16 residues in the CDR3. V lost 2 bases to trimming and J lost 5 bases, with 17 bases between them. Germline CDR1 reads SGHDT; CDR2 reads YYEEEE.

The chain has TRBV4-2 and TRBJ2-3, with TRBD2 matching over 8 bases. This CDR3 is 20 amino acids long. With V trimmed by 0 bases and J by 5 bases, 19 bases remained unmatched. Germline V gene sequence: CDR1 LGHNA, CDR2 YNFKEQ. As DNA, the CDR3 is TGTGCCAGCAGCCAAGATCCCTGGGGACTCGGGAGGGTTAACTTAGATACGCAGTATTTT. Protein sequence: CASSQDPWGLGRVNLDTQYF.

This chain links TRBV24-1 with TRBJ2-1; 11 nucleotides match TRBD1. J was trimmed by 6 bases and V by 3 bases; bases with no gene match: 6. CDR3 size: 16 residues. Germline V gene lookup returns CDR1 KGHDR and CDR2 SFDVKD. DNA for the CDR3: TGTGCCACCAGTGATATGGTAGGACAGGGGGCCAATGAGCAGTTCTTC. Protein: CATSDMVGQGANEQFF.

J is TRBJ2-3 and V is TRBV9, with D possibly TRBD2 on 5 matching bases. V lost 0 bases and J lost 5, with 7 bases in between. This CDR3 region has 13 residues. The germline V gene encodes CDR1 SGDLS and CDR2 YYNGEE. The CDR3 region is CASSVAGIDTQYF. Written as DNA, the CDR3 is TGTGCCAGCAGCGTAGCGGGGATAGATACGCAGTATTTT.

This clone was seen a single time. The CDR3 protein is CASSLGTLNTGELFF. CDR3 in DNA: TGTGCCAGCAGCTTAGGGACTCTGAACACCGGGGAGCTGTTTTTT. The chain is built from TRBV7-9 and TRBJ2-2; D perhaps matches TRBD2 (5 bases). Trimming stripped 1 base from V and 1 base from J, with 7 bases between. The CDR3 is 15 amino acids. From germline, CDR1 is SEHNR and CDR2 FQNEAQ (reference sequence). The entire variable domain, with the rest obtained from reference TRBV7-9 and TRBJ2-2, is as follows: DTGVSQNPRHKITKRGQNVTFRCDPISEHNRLYWYRQTLGQGPEFLTYFQNEAQLEKSRLLSDRFSAERPKGSFSTLEIQRTEQGDSAMYLCASSLGTLNTGELFFGEGSRLTVL.

The DNA of the CDR3 is TGCGCCAGCAGAGGCCCTGGGGGGGCCACCGGGGAGCTGTTTTTT. It yields the protein CASRGPGGATGELFF. The V and J genes are TRBV10-2 and TRBJ2-2; D is possibly TRBD2 (7 bases). V was clipped by 6 bases and J by 4 bases, with 15 bases between them. The CDR3 is 15 amino acids. Germline V lookup: CDR1 WSHSY, CDR2 SAAADI.

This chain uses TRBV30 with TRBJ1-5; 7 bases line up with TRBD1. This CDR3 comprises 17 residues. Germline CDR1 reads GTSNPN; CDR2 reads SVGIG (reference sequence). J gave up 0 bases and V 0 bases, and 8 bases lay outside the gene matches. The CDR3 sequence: CAWSVPGTAYSNQPQHF. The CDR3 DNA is TGTGCCTGGAGTGTTCCCGGGACAGCATATAGCAATCAGCCCCAGCATTTT.

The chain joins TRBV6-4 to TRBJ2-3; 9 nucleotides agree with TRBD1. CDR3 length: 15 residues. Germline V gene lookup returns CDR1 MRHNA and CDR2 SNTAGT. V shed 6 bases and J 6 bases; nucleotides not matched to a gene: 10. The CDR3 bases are TGTGCCAGCAGCGTAGGGACAGGGTTGACGGATACGCAGTATTTT. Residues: CASSVGTGLTDTQYF.

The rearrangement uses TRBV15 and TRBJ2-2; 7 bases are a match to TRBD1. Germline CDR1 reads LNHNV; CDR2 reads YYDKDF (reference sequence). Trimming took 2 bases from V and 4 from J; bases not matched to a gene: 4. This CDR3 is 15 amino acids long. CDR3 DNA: TGTGCCACCAGCAGAAAACACAGGGGCACCGGGGAGCTGTTTTTT. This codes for CATSRKHRGTGELFF.